This T cell receptor beta chain appears in the sequencing data of a study of response to subunit inactivated influenza vaccine. The V end lost 1 base, the J end lost 12 bases, and 18 bases lay between the germline ends. This CDR3 is 15 amino acids long. Germline loops: CDR1 LNHDA, CDR2 SQIVND (reference sequence). This clonotype was counted only a few times. TCRdb re-called the RT-PCR reads with MiXCR, one entry per CDR3 protein. Of roughly 190,000 distinct CDR3 sequences in the sample, more than 10% are singletons; the top ten hold about 29%. This sample was also put to use in a study of T cells expressing NK-cell markers. From that second work: UMIs accompanied the 5'RACE template switching by which TCR beta cDNA was made.

This receptor was taken from a man over 45 who received an inactivated influenza vaccine. The gene calls are TRBV19 and TRBJ2-2, with D perhaps TRBD1 (6 bases). Sequencing was performed on CD8+ T cells sorted from PBMCs, taken 12 days after vaccination. CDR3 protein: CASSIGPSQGWKLFF. As DNA, the CDR3 is TGTGCCAGTAGTATAGGACCCTCCCAGGGGTGGAAGCTGTTTTTT.